What follows are 14 T cell receptor beta chains derived from one specimen sequenced in a study of T cells after yellow fever vaccination. TCRdb reprocessed the 5' RACE reads via MiXCR and lists one record per CDR3 protein. Here the sample spans 500,000 to 650,000 distinct CDR3 sequences, roughly a sixth being singletons. The sample here was PBMCs, taken 5 days after the first yellow fever vaccination. These receptor sequences come from a young man who received the YFV17D yellow fever vaccine.

This clonotype was counted many times. The J gene is TRBJ2-3, the V gene TRBV4-3, with TRBD2 matching 11 bases. With V trimmed by 1 base and J by 3 bases, 3 bases remained unmatched. Germline V CDR1 and CDR2: LGHNA, YSLEER. The CDR3 runs 16 residues. CDR3 DNA sequence: TGCGCCAGCAGCCAAGTTCTAGCGGGGGGAACAGATACGCAGTATTTT. It translates to CASSQVLAGGTDTQYF.

The chain combines TRBV7-2 with TRBJ2-3; D gene unclear. CDR3 length: 15 residues. V gave up 1 base and J gave up 1 base, with 9 bases separating them. Looked up from germline, CDR1 is SGHTA and CDR2 is FQGNSA. The CDR3 spells CASSLGPSRTDTQYF. Written as DNA, the CDR3 is TGTGCCAGCAGCTTAGGCCCCAGTCGCACAGATACGCAGTATTTT.

The rearrangement links TRBV20-1 to TRBJ1-2, with D hard to call. The ends were cut back, 2 bases at V and 8 bases at J, with 24 bases in the middle. The germline V gene has CDR1 DFQATT and CDR2 SNEGSKA (reference sequence). The CDR3 runs to 16 residues. CDR3 nucleotides: TGCAGTGCTAGATCTCCCTTGTCTGTCCGGGGATGGGGCTACACCTTC. It specifies CSARSPLSVRGWGYTF.

The CDR3 sequence is CASSSPGTSGTDTQYF. CDR3 sequence (DNA): TGTGCCAGCAGCTCTCCCGGGACTAGCGGCACAGATACGCAGTATTTT. The chain has TRBV3-1 and TRBJ2-3; 10 bases fit TRBD2. Germline CDR1 is LGHDT and CDR2 is YNNKEL (reference sequence). CDR3 length equals 16 residues. V gave up 5 bases and J gave up 1 base; unmatched junction bases: 6.

The gene calls are TRBV6-5 and TRBJ1-1; D may be TRBD1 (6 bases). Looked up from germline, CDR1 is MNHEY and CDR2 is SVGAGI. This CDR3 is 14 amino acids long. Trimming left V 4 bases short and J 6 bases short, with 15 bases between. The CDR3 DNA is TGTGCCAGCAGTTTAGGTACAGGGACCCCTGAAGCTTTCTTT. The encoded protein is CASSLGTGTPEAFF.

The CDR3 nucleotides read TGTGCCAGCAGCCAAGATCCCAGGGGGCAGACTGAAGCTTTCTTT. Amino acid sequence: CASSQDPRGQTEAFF. The chain is built from TRBV3-1 and TRBJ1-1; 8 positions agree with TRBD1. CDR3 size: 15 residues. CDR1 is LGHDT, CDR2 YNNKEL, per germline (reference sequence). V lost 0 bases, J lost 5 bases, and 5 bases stayed unmatched.

The chain recombines TRBV12-3 or TRBV12-4 with TRBJ1-5; tentatively, D is TRBD1 (5 bases). The CDR3 totals 14 residues. Trimming took off 3 bases at V and 1 base at J, with 7 bases between the two ends. The CDR3 sequence is CASSFSGSNQPQHF. The CDR3 DNA follows: TGTGCCAGCAGTTTTTCAGGGAGCAATCAGCCCCAGCATTTT.

The rearrangement joins TRBV20-1 to TRBJ2-7; 7 nucleotides line up with TRBD1. Unmatched junction bases numbered 6, after V lost 5 bases and J lost 2 bases. Per the germline V gene, CDR1 is DFQATT and CDR2 is SNEGSKA (reference sequence). The CDR3 spans 13 residues. The CDR3 DNA sequence: TGCAGTGCTGGGCGGACAGGAACCTACGAGCAGTACTTC. Translated: CSAGRTGTYEQYF.

The chain is built from TRBV20-1 and TRBJ2-1, with D possibly matching TRBD2 (7 bases). CDR3 length equals 14 residues. The germline V gene encodes CDR1 DFQATT and CDR2 SNEGSKA (reference sequence). V was shortened by 4 bases and J by 5 bases, with 15 bases between the two germline ends. In DNA, the CDR3 is TGCAGTGCTATACCGGGGGGCCCCCACAATGAGCAGTTCTTC. Its translation is CSAIPGGPHNEQFF.

This clonotype appeared a few times. This chain uses TRBV20-1 with TRBJ1-2; TRBD1 aligns across 7 bases. The V segment lost 5 bases and the J segment 8 bases; nucleotides outside the gene matches: 11. The CDR3 is made up of 13 amino acids. Germline lookup yields CDR1 DFQATT and CDR2 SNEGSKA (reference sequence). Here the CDR3 DNA reads TGCAGTGCTCAAGCAGGGGGTTTCAAAGGCTACACCTTC. The encoded protein is CSAQAGGFKGYTF.

The chain carries TRBV7-9 and TRBJ2-3; TRBD1 matches at 9 bases. The germline V gene has CDR1 SEHNR and CDR2 FQNEAQ (reference sequence). The CDR3 sequence is 14 residues long. Trimming cost V 4 bases and J 4 bases; bases outside gene matches: 3. The CDR3 protein is CASSSGQGPDTQYF. CDR3 sequence (DNA): TGTGCCAGCAGCTCCGGACAGGGGCCAGATACGCAGTATTTT.

The chain recombines TRBV12-3 or TRBV12-4 with TRBJ1-5; D is undetermined. Trimming took 3 bases from V and 0 from J, leaving 27 bases between them. CDR3 length: 21 residues. The CDR3 protein is CASSFQVAARWEKVSNQPQHF. In nucleotides, the CDR3 is TGTGCCAGCAGTTTCCAAGTAGCAGCCCGATGGGAGAAAGTTAGCAATCAGCCCCAGCATTTT.

The gene calls are TRBV6-5 and TRBJ2-1; 11 bases agree with TRBD1. Per the germline V gene, CDR1 is MNHEY and CDR2 is SVGAGI. The CDR3 sequence is 16 residues long. The V gene end was trimmed by 2 bases and the J gene end by 6 bases; junction bases not matched to a gene: 6. CDR3 nucleotides: TGTGCCAGCAGTTACCGACCCGGGACAGGGGGCAATGAGCAGTTCTTC. This translates into CASSYRPGTGGNEQFF.

At least ten counts were recorded for this clonotype. CDR3: CASSAINTGELFF. CDR3 coding DNA: TGTGCCAGCAGTGCCATAAACACCGGGGAGCTGTTTTTT. The chain employs TRBV27 and TRBJ2-2; D call uncertain. There are 13 residues in the CDR3. V dropped 5 bases and J dropped 2 bases, with 6 bases sitting between them. Germline CDR1 reads MNHEY; CDR2 reads SMNVEV (reference sequence).